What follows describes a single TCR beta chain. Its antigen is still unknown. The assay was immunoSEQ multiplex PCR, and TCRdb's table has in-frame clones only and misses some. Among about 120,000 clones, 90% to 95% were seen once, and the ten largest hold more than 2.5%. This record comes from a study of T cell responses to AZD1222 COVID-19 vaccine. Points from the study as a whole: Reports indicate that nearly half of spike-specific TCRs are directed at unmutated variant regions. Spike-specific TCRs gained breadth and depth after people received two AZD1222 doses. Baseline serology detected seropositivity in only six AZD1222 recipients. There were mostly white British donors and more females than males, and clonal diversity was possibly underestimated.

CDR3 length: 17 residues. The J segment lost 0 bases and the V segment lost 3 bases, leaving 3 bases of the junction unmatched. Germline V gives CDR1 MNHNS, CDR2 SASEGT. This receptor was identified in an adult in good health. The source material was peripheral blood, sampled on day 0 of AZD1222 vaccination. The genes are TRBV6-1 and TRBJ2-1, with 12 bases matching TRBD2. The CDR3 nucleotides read TGTGCCAGCAGTGATTTACTAGCGGGAGGCTCCTACAATGAGCAGTTCTTC. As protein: CASSDLLAGGSYNEQFF.